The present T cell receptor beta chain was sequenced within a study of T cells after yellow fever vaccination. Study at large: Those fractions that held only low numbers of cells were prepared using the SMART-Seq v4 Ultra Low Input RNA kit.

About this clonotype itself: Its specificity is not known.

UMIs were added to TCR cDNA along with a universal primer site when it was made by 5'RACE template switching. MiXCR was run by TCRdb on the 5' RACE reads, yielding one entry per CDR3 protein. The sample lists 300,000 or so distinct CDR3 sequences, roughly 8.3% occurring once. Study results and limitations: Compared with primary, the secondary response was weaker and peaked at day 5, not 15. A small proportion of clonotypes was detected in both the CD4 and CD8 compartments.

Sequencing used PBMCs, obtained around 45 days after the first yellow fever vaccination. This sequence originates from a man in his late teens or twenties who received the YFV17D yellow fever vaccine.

The chain's CDR3 is CASGQGTLEQYF. The CDR3 DNA reads TGCGCCAGCGGACAGGGGACCCTCGAGCAGTACTTC. The V call is TRBV5-1, the J call TRBJ2-7; 9 bases are shared with TRBD1. The J segment lost 6 bases and the V segment lost 7 bases, leaving 5 bases of the junction unmatched. The CDR3 has 12 amino acids. The germline V gene has CDR1 SGHRS and CDR2 YFSETQ.